A selection of T cell receptor beta chains follows, all from one sample in a study of blood T cells in healthy people across ages. TCRdb itself ran the 5' RACE reads through MiXCR, one entry per CDR3 protein. This sample carries about 580,000 distinct CDR3 sequences, around half of them seen once, and the ten largest clones take just under 25%. Sequencing was carried out using blood. The origin of the receptors is an elderly man in good health. CDR3s include the opening cysteine and the closing phenylalanine or tryptophan. The D gene is left open where the match is weak. The size field is filled for only some rows; it gives once, few, many or a size class.

v_call	j_call	d_call	clone_size	cdr3_aa	cdr3_nt
TRBV15	TRBJ1-5	.	.	CATGATGDQPQHF	TGTGCCACCGGAGCAACGGGAGATCAGCCCCAGCATTTT
TRBV11-2	TRBJ1-2	.	.	CASSRLLNYGYTF	TGTGCCAGCAGCCGCCTTTTGAACTATGGCTACACCTTC
TRBV6-2/TRBV6-3	TRBJ2-5	.	once	CASSYVGGGQYF	TGTGCCAGCAGTTACGTGGGTGGCGGGCAGTACTTC
TRBV7-2	TRBJ2-7	TRBD2	.	CASSRTSGRNSYEQYF	TGTGCCAGCAGCCGGACTAGCGGGAGGAACTCCTACGAGCAGTACTTC
TRBV28	TRBJ2-4	.	.	CASSLENIQYF	TGTGCCAGCAGTTTGGAAAACATTCAGTACTTC
TRBV7-9	TRBJ1-5	TRBD1	.	CASSSVQGANQPQHF	TGTGCCAGCAGCTCAGTACAGGGGGCCAATCAGCCCCAGCATTTT
TRBV15	TRBJ2-3	TRBD1	.	CATSRDGTVADTQYF	TGTGCCACCAGCAGAGATGGGACAGTCGCAGATACGCAGTATTTT
TRBV5-1	TRBJ1-5	.	few	CASSLGSGDDSNQPQHF	TGCGCCAGCAGCTTGGGGTCCGGGGACGATAGCAATCAGCCCCAGCATTTT
TRBV6-1	TRBJ2-7	TRBD2	.	CASSDFERGEQYF	TGTGCCAGCAGTGACTTCGAGCGGGGAGAGCAGTACTTC
TRBV20-1	TRBJ2-3	.	.	CSARPRRGYTDTQYF	TGCAGTGCTAGACCGAGGCGAGGATACACAGATACGCAGTATTTT
TRBV27	TRBJ1-2	.	.	CASSFSNNYGYTF	TGTGCCAGCAGTTTCAGTAATAACTATGGCTACACCTTC
TRBV9	TRBJ2-3	.	.	CASSARAGVADTQYF	TGTGCCAGCAGCGCCCGGGCGGGCGTCGCAGATACGCAGTATTTT
TRBV7-2	TRBJ2-1	.	.	CASSLRGGRNEQFF	TGTGCCAGCAGCTTACGCGGGGGCCGCAATGAGCAGTTCTTC
TRBV21-1	TRBJ2-1	.	few	CASSNRLPYNEQFF	TGTGCCAGCAGCAACAGGCTTCCCTACAATGAGCAGTTCTTC
TRBV7-3	TRBJ2-1	TRBD2	.	CASSPQPTSGNEQFF	TGTGCCAGCAGCCCCCAACCCACTAGCGGCAATGAGCAGTTCTTC
TRBV10-3	TRBJ1-1	.	.	CAINLNGGNTEAFF	TGTGCCATCAACCTAAACGGGGGGAACACTGAAGCTTTCTTT
TRBV9	TRBJ2-3	TRBD2	.	CASTRTSGGITSTDTQYF	TGTGCCAGCACCCGGACTAGCGGGGGGATAACTAGCACAGATACGCAGTATTTT
TRBV20-1	TRBJ2-1	.	.	CSARDTGGVDEQFF	TGCAGTGCTAGGGATACAGGGGGGGTGGATGAGCAGTTCTTC
TRBV6-2/TRBV6-3	TRBJ1-2	TRBD1	.	CASSPNGDRGITYYGYTF	TGTGCCAGCAGTCCCAATGGCGACAGGGGCATCACTTACTATGGCTACACCTTC
TRBV3-1	TRBJ1-2	.	few	CASSHLQQSYGYTF	TGTGCCAGCAGCCACCTACAACAAAGCTATGGCTACACCTTC
TRBV16	TRBJ2-3	.	few	CASSRYRDSTDTQYF	TGTGCCAGCAGCCGCTACAGGGATAGCACAGATACGCAGTATTTT
TRBV7-9	TRBJ1-3	TRBD1	.	CASSKIPGQTSGNTIYF	TGTGCCAGCAGCAAGATCCCGGGACAGACCTCTGGAAACACCATATATTTT
TRBV3-1	TRBJ2-2	.	.	CASSQLANTGELFF	TGTGCCAGCAGCCAACTTGCGAACACCGGGGAGCTGTTTTTT
TRBV7-2	TRBJ1-5	.	.	CASSSNRVGQPQHF	TGTGCCAGCAGCTCTAACAGGGTTGGGCAGCCCCAGCATTTT
TRBV6-6	TRBJ2-5	.	many	CASSYSPRETQYF	TGTGCCAGCAGTTACTCCCCACGAGAGACCCAGTACTTC
TRBV5-6	TRBJ2-7	.	.	CASSRTGPHEQYF	TGTGCCAGCAGCAGAACGGGGCCCCACGAGCAGTACTTC
TRBV15	TRBJ1-2	.	.	CATSRGGNYGYTF	TGTGCCACCAGCAGAGGAGGGAACTATGGCTACACCTTC
TRBV7-2	TRBJ1-1	.	.	CASSSSQGPTGAFF	TGTGCCAGCAGCTCTTCCCAGGGGCCTACAGGGGCTTTCTTT
TRBV7-3	TRBJ2-4	.	.	CASSFGSQETRYF	TGTGCCAGCAGCTTCGGCAGTCAAGAGACCCGGTACTTC
TRBV12-3/TRBV12-4	TRBJ2-3	TRBD2	.	CASSLKTSGMGTDTQYF	TGTGCCAGCAGTTTAAAGACTAGCGGGATGGGGACAGATACGCAGTATTTT